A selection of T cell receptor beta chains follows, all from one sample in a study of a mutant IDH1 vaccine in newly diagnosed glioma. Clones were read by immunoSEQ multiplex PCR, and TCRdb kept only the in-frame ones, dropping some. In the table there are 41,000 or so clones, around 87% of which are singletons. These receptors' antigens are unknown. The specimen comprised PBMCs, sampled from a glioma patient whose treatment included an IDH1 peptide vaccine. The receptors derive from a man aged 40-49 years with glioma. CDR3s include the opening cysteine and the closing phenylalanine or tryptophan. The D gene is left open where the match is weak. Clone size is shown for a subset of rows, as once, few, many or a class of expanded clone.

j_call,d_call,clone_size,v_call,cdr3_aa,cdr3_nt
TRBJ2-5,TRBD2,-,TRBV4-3,CASSHLRGTSEETQYF,TGCGCCAGCAGCCACCTCCGGGGGACTAGCGAAGAGACCCAGTACTTC
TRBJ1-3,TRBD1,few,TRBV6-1,CASSAGGGGNTIYF,TGTGCCAGCAGTGCAGGGGGAGGTGGAAACACCATATATTTT
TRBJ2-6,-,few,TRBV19,CASSDQGSGGANVLTF,TGTGCCAGTAGTGACCAGGGCTCGGGAGGGGCCAACGTCCTGACTTTC
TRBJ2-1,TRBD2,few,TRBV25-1,CASSEVAGSSYNEQFF,TGTGCCAGCAGTGAAGTAGCGGGGAGCTCCTACAATGAGCAGTTCTTC
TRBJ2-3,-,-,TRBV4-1,CASSQKGQSTDTQYF,TGCGCCAGCAGCCAAAAGGGCCAGAGCACAGATACGCAGTATTTT
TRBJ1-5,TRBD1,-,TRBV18,CASSPNTGQGLSNQPQHF,TGTGCCAGCTCACCAAATACGGGACAGGGTTTGAGCAATCAGCCCCAGCATTTT
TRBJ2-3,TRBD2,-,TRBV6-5,CASRRAGETDTQYF,TGTGCCAGCCGAAGGGCGGGAGAAACAGATACGCAGTATTTT
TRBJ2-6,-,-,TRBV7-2,CASSDRERQSRANVLTF,TGTGCCAGCAGCGATCGTGAACGACAAAGTCGGGCCAACGTCCTGACTTTC
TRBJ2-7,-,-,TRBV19,CASSPRADTYEQYF,TGTGCCAGTAGTCCTCGGGCAGATACCTACGAGCAGTACTTC
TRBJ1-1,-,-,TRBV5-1,CASSLGRGAFF,TGCGCCAGCAGCTTGGGAAGGGGCGCTTTCTTT
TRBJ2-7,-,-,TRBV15,CATRQTRGGYEQYF,TGTGCCACCCGACAGACCAGGGGAGGCTACGAGCAGTACTTC
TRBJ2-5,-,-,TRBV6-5,CASTRRLQETQYF,TGTGCCAGCACCAGGCGGCTCCAAGAGACCCAGTACTTC
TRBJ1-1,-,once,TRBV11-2,CASSLYENGAFF,TGTGCCAGCAGCTTATATGAGAACGGAGCTTTCTTT
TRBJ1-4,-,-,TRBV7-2,CASSSAYTPTNEKLFF,TGTGCCAGCAGCTCGGCATACACCCCAACTAATGAAAAACTGTTTTTT
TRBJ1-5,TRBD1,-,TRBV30,CAWSPRDRVDQPQHF,TGTGCCTGGAGTCCCCGAGACAGGGTCGATCAGCCCCAGCATTTT
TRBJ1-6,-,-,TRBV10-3,CAISERGPGRRFSPLHF,TGTGCCATCAGTGAGAGAGGCCCCGGGAGGCGGTTCTCACCCCTCCACTTT
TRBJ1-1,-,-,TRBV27,CASSFWGGSNTEAFF,TGTGCCAGCAGTTTTTGGGGGGGCTCGAACACTGAAGCTTTCTTT
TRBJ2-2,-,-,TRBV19,CASSIGQGVRELFF,TGTGCCAGTAGTATTGGGCAGGGTGTCAGGGAGCTGTTTTTT
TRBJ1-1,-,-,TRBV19,CASSIQGNTEAFF,TGTGCCAGTAGTATACAGGGGAACACTGAAGCTTTCTTT
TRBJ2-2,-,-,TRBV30,CAWRGNTGELFF,TGTGCCTGGAGAGGGAACACCGGGGAGCTGTTTTTT
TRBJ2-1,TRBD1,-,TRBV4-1,CASSPGGGNEQFF,TGCGCCAGCAGCCCAGGGGGCGGAAATGAGCAGTTCTTC
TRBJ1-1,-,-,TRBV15,CATSRDTWDTEAFF,TGTGCCACCAGCAGAGATACGTGGGACACTGAAGCTTTCTTT
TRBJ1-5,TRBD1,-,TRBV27,CASSFRGQGARGDQPQHF,TGTGCCAGCAGTTTTAGGGGACAGGGGGCGCGAGGGGATCAGCCCCAGCATTTT
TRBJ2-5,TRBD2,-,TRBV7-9,CASSLALADKETQYF,TGTGCCAGCAGCTTGGCCCTAGCGGATAAAGAGACCCAGTACTTC
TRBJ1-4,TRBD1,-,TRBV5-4,CASSLMDRAGEKLFF,TGTGCCAGCAGCTTGATGGACAGGGCCGGTGAAAAACTGTTTTTT
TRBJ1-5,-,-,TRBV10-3,CAISESTVWAYSNQPQHF,TGTGCCATCAGTGAGTCGACAGTGTGGGCCTATAGCAATCAGCCCCAGCATTTT
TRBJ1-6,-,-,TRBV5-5,CASSRFINYNSPLHF,TGTGCCAGCAGCCGATTTATTAACTATAATTCACCCCTCCACTTT
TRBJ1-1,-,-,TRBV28,CASRLTGNTEAFF,TGTGCCAGCAGACTGACAGGAAACACTGAAGCTTTCTTT
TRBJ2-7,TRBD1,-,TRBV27,CASSPSFGQASYEQYF,TGTGCCAGCAGCCCGTCCTTTGGACAGGCCTCCTACGAGCAGTACTTC
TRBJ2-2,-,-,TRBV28,CASGRGYTGELFF,TGTGCCAGCGGAAGGGGCTACACCGGGGAGCTGTTTTTT
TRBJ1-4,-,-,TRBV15,CATSRVQGGKLFF,TGTGCCACCAGCAGAGTTCAGGGTGGGAAACTGTTTTTT
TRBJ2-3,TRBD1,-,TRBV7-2,CASSFRDRGYTDTQYF,TGTGCCAGCAGCTTCCGGGACAGGGGGTACACAGATACGCAGTATTTT
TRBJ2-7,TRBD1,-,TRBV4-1,CASSQGWGTGGNLPLNEQYF,TGCGCCAGCAGCCAAGGATGGGGGACAGGGGGCAATTTGCCACTAAACGAGCAGTACTTC
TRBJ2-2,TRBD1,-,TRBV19,CASSNPRTGENTGELFF,TGTGCCAGTAGTAACCCTCGGACAGGGGAGAACACCGGGGAGCTGTTTTTT
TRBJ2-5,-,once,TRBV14,CASSRGRETQYF,TGTGCCAGCAGCCGGGGGAGGGAGACCCAGTACTTC
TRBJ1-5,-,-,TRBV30,CAWRGARGQPQHF,TGTGCCTGGAGAGGGGCGAGAGGGCAGCCCCAGCATTTT
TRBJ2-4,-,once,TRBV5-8,CASSPRGGNIQYF,TGTGCCAGCAGCCCTAGGGGGGGAAACATTCAGTACTTC
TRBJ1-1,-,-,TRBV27,CASSLQITGFHTEAFF,TGTGCCAGCAGTTTACAAATTACAGGGTTTCACACTGAAGCTTTCTTT
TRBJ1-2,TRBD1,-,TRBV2,CASSGLGQDYGYTF,TGTGCCAGCAGTGGGTTGGGACAGGACTATGGCTACACCTTC
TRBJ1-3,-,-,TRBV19,CASTANPSVSGNTIYF,TGTGCCAGTACCGCTAACCCCTCGGTCTCTGGAAACACCATATATTTT
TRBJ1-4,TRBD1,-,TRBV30,CAWRTGGNEKLFF,TGTGCCTGGAGAACAGGGGGGAATGAAAAACTGTTTTTT
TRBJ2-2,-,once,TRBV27,CASSVQGIGELFF,TGTGCCAGCAGTGTCCAGGGAATCGGGGAGCTGTTTTTT
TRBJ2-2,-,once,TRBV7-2,CASSLSAGYTGELFF,TGTGCCAGCAGCTTAAGCGCGGGATACACCGGGGAGCTGTTTTTT
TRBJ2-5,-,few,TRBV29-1,CSVEQNTEETQYF,TGCAGCGTTGAACAAAACACGGAAGAGACCCAGTACTTC
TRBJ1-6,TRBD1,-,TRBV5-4,CASSFRTGDNSPLHF,TGTGCCAGCAGCTTTCGGACAGGGGATAATTCACCCCTCCACTTT
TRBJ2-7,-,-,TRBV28,CASSPPGLWQYF,TGTGCCAGCAGCCCTCCAGGGTTGTGGCAGTACTTC
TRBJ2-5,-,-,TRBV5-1,CASSRDGRPEETQYF,TGCGCCAGCAGCCGCGATGGGAGACCCGAAGAGACCCAGTACTTC
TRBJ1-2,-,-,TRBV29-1,CSVERQTGYTF,TGCAGCGTTGAAAGGCAGACTGGCTACACCTTC
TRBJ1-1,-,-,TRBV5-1,CASSLTAKQMNTEAFF,TGCGCCAGCAGCCTAACAGCAAAACAAATGAACACTGAAGCTTTCTTT
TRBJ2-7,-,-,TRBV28,CASSLKGQGTYEQYF,TGTGCCAGCAGTCTCAAGGGGCAGGGAACCTACGAGCAGTACTTC
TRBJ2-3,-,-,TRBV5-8,CASSRRTLTDTQYF,TGTGCCAGCAGCCGCCGGACCCTCACAGATACGCAGTATTTT
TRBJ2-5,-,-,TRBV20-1,CSGQHQETQYF,TGCAGTGGACAGCACCAAGAGACCCAGTACTTC
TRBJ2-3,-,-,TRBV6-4,CASSDSTGTDTQYF,TGTGCCAGCAGTGACTCAACAGGAACAGATACGCAGTATTTT
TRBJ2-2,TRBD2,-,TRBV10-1,CASSGPPGGSNTGELFF,TGCGCCAGCAGTGGGCCCCCGGGGGGATCGAACACCGGGGAGCTGTTTTTT
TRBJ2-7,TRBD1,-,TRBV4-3,CASSHRPGQGYEQYF,TGCGCCAGCAGCCACAGACCGGGACAGGGCTACGAGCAGTACTTC
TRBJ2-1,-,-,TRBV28,CASSSTDRNEQFF,TGTGCCAGCAGTTCGACAGATAGGAATGAGCAGTTCTTC
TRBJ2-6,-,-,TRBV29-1,CSVRASGANVLTF,TGCAGCGTTAGGGCCTCTGGGGCCAACGTCCTGACTTTC
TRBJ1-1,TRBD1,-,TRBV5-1,CASRDTGGSATEAFF,TGCGCCAGCAGGGATACAGGGGGCTCTGCCACTGAAGCTTTCTTT
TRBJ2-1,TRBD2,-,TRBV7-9,CASSYGLAGGRNEQFF,TGTGCCAGCAGCTACGGCCTAGCGGGGGGTCGCAATGAGCAGTTCTTC